This T cell receptor beta chain appears in the sequencing data of a study of beta chain features in type 1 diabetes. Background on the study: The patients were much like the healthy donors in age, gender and cell yields.

A remark on this clone: The antigen remains unidentified.

The entirety of the isolated RNA underwent reverse transcription, so expressed TCRB transcripts were sequenced. This table comes from immunoSEQ multiplex PCR, and its TCRdb copy is limited to in-frame clones, with some not included. The sample holds 350,000 to 450,000 clones, approximately 16% seen once. Whole-study findings and limits: The naive, central memory and Treg TCRB repertoires of patients appeared to be more similar to one another than those of healthy donors.

V was clipped by 5 bases and J by 5 bases; unmatched bases: 10. This CDR3 is built from 18 residues. Per the germline V gene, CDR1 is MNHEY and CDR2 is SMNVEV (reference sequence). Donors underwent one heparinised blood draw, 100 to 150 mL on average. It was via CD45RO/CCR7/CD25/CD127/CD95/CD27 that CD4+ naive, central memory, regulatory and stem cell-like memory cells were sorted. This chain links TRBV27 with TRBJ2-2, with 14 bases lining up with TRBD2. Sequencing input: naive CD4+ T cells from blood. This TCR was sampled from a woman aged 18-29 years in good health. Written as DNA, the CDR3 is TGTGCCAGCAGTGTGGGACTAGCGGGAGCCGGGTTAACCGGGGAGCTGTTTTTT. The encoded protein is CASSVGLAGAGLTGELFF.